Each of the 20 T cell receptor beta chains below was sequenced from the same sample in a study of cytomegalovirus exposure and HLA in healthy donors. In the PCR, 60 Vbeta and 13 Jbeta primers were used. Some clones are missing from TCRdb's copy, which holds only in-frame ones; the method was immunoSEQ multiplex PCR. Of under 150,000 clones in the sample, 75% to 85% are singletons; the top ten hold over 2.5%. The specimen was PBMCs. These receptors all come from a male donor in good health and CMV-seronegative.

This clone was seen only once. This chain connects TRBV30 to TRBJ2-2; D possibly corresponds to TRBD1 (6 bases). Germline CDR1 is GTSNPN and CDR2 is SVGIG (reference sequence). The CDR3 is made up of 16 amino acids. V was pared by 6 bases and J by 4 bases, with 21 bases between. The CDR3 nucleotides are TGTGCCTGCCACAGTGCCCAGGGGTCCGTCACCGGGGAGCTGTTTTTT. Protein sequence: CACHSAQGSVTGELFF.

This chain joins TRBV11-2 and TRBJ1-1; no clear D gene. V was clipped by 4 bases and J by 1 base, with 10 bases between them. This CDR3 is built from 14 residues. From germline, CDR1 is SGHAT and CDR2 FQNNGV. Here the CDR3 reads CASSSVRGNTEAFF. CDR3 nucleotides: TGTGCCAGCAGCTCAGTCCGAGGGAACACTGAAGCTTTCTTT.

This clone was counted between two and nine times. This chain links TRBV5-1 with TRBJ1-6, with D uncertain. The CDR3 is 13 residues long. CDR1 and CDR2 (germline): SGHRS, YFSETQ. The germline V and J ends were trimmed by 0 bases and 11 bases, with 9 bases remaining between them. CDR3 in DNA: TGCGCCAGCAGCTTGGCCACTCCGCCACCCCTCCACTTT. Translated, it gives CASSLATPPPLHF.

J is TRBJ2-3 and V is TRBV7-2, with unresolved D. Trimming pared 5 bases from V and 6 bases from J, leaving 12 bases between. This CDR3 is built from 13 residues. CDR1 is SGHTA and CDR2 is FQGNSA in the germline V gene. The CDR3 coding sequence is TGTGCCAGCAGCCCACCGAGTCGGGATACGCAGTATTTT. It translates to CASSPPSRDTQYF.

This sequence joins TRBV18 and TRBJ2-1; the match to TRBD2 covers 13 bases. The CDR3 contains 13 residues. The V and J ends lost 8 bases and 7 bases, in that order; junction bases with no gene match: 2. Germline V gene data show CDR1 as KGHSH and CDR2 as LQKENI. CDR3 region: CASRGLAGNEQFF. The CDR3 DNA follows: TGTGCCAGCAGGGGACTAGCGGGAAATGAGCAGTTCTTC.

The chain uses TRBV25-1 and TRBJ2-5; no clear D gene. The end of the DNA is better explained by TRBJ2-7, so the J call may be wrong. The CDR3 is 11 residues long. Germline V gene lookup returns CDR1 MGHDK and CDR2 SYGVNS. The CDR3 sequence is CASSESNEQYF. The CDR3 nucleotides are TGTGCCAGCAGTGAATCAAACGAGCAGTACTTC.

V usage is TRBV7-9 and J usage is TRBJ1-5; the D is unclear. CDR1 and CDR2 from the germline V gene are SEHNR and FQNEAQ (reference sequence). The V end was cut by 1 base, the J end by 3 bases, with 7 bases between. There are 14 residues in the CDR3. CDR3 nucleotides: TGTGCCAGCAGCTTAGGTCCAGTCAATCAGCCCCAGCATTTT. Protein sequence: CASSLGPVNQPQHF. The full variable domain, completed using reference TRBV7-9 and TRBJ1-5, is DTGVSQNPRHKITKRGQNVTFRCDPISEHNRLYWYRQTLGQGPEFLTYFQNEAQLEKSRLLSDRFSAERPKGSFSTLEIQRTEQGDSAMYLCASSLGPVNQPQHFGDGTRLSIL.

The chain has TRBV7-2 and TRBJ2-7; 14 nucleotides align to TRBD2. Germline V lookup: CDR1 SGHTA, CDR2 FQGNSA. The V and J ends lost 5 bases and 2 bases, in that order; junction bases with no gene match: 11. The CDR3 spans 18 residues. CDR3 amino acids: CASSLTTSGGAKTYEQYF. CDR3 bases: TGTGCCAGCAGCCTCACGACTAGCGGGGGGGCCAAGACCTACGAGCAGTACTTC. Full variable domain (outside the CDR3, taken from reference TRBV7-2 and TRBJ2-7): GAGVSQSPSNKVTEKGKDVELRCDPISGHTALYWYRQSLGQGLEFLIYFQGNSAPDKSGLPSDRFSAERTGGSVSTLTIQRTQQEDSAVYLCASSLTTSGGAKTYEQYFGPGTRLTVT.

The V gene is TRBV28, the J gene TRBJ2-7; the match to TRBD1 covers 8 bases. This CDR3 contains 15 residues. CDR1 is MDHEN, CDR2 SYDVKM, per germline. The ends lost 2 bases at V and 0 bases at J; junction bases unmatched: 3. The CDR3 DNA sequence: TGTGCCAGCAGTTTACTACAGGGGGTCTCCTACGAGCAGTACTTC. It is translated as CASSLLQGVSYEQYF.

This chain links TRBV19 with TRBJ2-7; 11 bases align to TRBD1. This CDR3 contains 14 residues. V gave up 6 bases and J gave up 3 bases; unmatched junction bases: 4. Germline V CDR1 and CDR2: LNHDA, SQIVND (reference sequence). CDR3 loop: CASSPGQGVYEQYF. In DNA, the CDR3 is TGTGCCAGTAGCCCGGGACAGGGGGTCTACGAGCAGTACTTC.

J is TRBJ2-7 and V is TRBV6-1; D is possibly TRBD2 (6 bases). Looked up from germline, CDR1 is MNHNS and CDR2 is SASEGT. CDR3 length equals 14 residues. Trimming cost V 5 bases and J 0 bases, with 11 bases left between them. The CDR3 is CASSTSTSSYEQYF. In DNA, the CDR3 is TGTGCCAGCAGTACCTCGACTAGCTCCTACGAGCAGTACTTC.

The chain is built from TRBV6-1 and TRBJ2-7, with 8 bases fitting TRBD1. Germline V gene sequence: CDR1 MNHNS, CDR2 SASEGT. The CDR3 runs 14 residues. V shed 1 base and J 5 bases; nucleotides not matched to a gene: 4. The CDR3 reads CASSEGQGADEQYF. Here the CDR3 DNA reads TGTGCCAGCAGTGAAGGGCAGGGGGCTGACGAGCAGTACTTC.

CDR3 coding DNA: TGTGCCAGCAGCTATCGGGGGGCTCGCTCTAATCAGCCCCAGCATTTT. This gives the protein CASSYRGARSNQPQHF. The rearrangement joins TRBV5-6 to TRBJ1-5; the D gene is possibly TRBD1 (6 bases). Trimming left V 3 bases short and J 4 bases short, with 17 bases between. CDR1 SGHDT and CDR2 YYEEEE come from the germline V gene. This CDR3 has 16 amino acids.

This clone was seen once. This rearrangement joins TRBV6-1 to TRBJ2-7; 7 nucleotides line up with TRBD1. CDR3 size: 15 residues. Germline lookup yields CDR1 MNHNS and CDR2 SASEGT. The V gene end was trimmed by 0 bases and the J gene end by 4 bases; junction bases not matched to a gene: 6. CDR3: CASSEAWDRAYEQYF. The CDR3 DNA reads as TGTGCCAGCAGTGAAGCGTGGGACAGAGCGTACGAGCAGTACTTC.

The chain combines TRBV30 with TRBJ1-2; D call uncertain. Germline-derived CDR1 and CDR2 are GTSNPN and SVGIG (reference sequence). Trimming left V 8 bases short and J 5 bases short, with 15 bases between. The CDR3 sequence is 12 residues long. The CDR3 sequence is CAGNSFGYGYTF. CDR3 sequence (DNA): TGTGCCGGAAATAGCTTTGGGTATGGCTACACCTTC.

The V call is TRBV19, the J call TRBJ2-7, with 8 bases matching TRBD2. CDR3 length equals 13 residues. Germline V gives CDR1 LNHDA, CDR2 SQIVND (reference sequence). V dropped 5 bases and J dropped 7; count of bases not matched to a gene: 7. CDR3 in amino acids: CASSPRGLAEQYF. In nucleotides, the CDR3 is TGTGCCAGTAGTCCGCGAGGACTAGCTGAGCAGTACTTC.

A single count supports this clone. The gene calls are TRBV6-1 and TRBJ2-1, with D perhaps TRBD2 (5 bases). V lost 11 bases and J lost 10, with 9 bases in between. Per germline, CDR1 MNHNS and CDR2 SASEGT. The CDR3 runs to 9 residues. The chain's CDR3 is CAAGGEQFF. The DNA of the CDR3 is TGTGCCGCAGGCGGGGAGCAGTTCTTC.

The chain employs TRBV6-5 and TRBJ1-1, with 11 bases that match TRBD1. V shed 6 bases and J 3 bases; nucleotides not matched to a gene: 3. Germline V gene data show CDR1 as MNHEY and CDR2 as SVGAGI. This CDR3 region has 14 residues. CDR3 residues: CASSWGQGDTEAFF. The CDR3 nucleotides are TGTGCCAGCAGCTGGGGACAGGGGGACACTGAAGCTTTCTTT.

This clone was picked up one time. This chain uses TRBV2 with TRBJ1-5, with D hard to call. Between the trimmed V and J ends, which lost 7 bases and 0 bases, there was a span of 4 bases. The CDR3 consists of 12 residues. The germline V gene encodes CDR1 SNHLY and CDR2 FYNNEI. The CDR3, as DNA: TGTGCCAGCAAGAGTAGCAATCAGCCCCAGCATTTT. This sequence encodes CASKSSNQPQHF. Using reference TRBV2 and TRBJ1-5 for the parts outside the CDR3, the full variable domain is EPEVTQTPSHQVTQMGQEVILRCVPISNHLYFYWYRQILGQKVEFLVSFYNNEISEKSEIFDDQFSVERPDGSNFTLKIRSTKLEDSAMYFCASKSSNQPQHFGDGTRLSIL.

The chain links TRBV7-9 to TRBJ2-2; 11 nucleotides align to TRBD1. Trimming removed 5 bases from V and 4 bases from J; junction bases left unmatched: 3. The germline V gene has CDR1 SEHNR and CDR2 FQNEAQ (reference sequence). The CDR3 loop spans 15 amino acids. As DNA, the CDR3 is TGTGCCAGCAGCGGGACAGGGGGAATCACCGGGGAGCTGTTTTTT. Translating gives CASSGTGGITGELFF.